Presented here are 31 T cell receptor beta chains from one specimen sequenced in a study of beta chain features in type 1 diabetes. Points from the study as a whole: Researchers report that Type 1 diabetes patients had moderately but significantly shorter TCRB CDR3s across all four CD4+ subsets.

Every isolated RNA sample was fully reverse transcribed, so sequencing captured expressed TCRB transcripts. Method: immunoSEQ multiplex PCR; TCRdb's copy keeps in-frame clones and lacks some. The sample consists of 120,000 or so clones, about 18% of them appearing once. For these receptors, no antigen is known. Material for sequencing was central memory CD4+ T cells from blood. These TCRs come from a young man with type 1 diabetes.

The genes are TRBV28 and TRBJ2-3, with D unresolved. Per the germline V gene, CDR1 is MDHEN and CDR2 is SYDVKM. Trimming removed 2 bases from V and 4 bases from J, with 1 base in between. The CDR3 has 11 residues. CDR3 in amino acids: CASSLPDTQYF. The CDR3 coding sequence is TGTGCCAGCAGTTTACCAGATACGCAGTATTTT.

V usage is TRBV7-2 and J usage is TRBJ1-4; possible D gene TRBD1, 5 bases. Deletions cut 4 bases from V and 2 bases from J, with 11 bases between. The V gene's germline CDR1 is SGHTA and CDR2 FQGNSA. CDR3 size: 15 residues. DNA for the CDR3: TGTGCCAGCAGCTCCCGGGGCACGACTAATGAAAAACTGTTTTTT. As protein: CASSSRGTTNEKLFF.

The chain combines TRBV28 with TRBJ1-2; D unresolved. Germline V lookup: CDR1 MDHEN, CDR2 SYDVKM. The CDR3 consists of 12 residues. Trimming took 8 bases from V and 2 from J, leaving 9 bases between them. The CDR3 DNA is TGTGCCAGCGAGTCGGGGAACTATGGCTACACCTTC. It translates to CASESGNYGYTF.

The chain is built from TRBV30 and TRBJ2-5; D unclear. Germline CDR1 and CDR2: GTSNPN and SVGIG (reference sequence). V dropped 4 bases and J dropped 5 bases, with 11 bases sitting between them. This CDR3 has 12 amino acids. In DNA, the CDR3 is TGTGCCTGGAAGTTCTCTGGGGAGACCCAGTACTTC. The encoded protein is CAWKFSGETQYF.

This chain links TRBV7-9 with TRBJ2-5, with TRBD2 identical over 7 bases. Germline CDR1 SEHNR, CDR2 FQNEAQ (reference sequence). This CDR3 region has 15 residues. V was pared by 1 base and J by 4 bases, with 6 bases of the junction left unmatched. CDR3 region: CASSLGAGLGETQYF. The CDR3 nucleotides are TGTGCCAGCAGCTTAGGAGCGGGGCTGGGAGAGACCCAGTACTTC.

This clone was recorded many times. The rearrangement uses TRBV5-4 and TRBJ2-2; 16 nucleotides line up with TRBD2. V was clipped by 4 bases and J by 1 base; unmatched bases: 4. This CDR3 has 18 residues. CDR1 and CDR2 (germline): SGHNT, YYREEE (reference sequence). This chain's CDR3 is CASSEGLAGGENTGELFF. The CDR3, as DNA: TGTGCCAGCAGCGAGGGACTAGCGGGAGGGGAGAACACCGGGGAGCTGTTTTTT.

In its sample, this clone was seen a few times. The CDR3: CASSQEPGQALSHEQFF. In nucleotides, the CDR3 is TGCGCCAGCAGCCAAGAGCCGGGACAGGCCTTATCCCATGAGCAGTTCTTC. The J gene is TRBJ2-1, the V gene TRBV4-1, with 8 bases identical to TRBD1. The CDR3 consists of 17 residues. V lost 0 bases to trimming and J lost 8 bases; unmatched junction nucleotides: 12. The V gene's germline CDR1 is MGHRA and CDR2 YSYEKL.

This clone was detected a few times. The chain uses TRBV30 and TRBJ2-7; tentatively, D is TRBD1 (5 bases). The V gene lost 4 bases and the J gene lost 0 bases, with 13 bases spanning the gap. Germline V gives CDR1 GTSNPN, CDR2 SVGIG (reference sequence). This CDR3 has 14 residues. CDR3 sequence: CAWKGEFRSYEQYF. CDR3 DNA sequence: TGTGCCTGGAAAGGGGAATTCCGCTCCTACGAGCAGTACTTC.

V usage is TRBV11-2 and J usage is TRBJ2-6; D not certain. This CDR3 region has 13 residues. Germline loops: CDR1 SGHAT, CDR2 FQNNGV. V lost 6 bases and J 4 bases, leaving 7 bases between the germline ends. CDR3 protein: CASSWEGANVLTF. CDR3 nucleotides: TGTGCCAGCAGTTGGGAAGGGGCCAACGTCCTGACTTTC.

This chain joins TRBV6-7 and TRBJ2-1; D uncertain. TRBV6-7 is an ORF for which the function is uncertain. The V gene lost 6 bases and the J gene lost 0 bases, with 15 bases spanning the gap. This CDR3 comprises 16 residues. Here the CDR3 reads CASRKGEEHSYNEQFF. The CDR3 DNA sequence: TGTGCCAGCAGAAAGGGTGAGGAGCACTCCTACAATGAGCAGTTCTTC.

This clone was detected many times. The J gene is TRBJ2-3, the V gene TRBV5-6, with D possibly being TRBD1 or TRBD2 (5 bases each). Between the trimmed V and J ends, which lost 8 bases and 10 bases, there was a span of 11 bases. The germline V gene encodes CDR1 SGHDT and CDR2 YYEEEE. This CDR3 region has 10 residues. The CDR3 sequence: CASGPGPQYF. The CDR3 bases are TGTGCCAGTGGACCGGGACCGCAGTATTTT.

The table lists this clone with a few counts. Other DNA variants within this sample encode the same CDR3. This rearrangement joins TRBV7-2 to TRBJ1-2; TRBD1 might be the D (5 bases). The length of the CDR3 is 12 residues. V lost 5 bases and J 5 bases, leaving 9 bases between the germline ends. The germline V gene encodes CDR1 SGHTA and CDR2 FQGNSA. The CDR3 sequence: CASSPDSYGYTF. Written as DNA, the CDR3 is TGTGCCAGCAGCCCCGACAGTTATGGCTACACCTTC.

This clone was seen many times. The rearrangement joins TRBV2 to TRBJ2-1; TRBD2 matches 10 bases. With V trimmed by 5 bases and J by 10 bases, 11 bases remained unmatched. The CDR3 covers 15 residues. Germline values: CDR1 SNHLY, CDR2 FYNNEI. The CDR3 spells CASSSGGALWEEQFF. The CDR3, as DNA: TGTGCCAGCAGTAGCGGGGGGGCCTTGTGGGAGGAGCAGTTCTTC.

The chain's CDR3 is CAWSVLQGNQPQHF. The CDR3 region has the DNA TGTGCCTGGAGTGTACTCCAGGGAAATCAGCCCCAGCATTTT. The rearrangement joins TRBV30 to TRBJ1-5; a possible D gene is TRBD1 (5 bases). The CDR3 totals 14 residues. V was trimmed by 0 bases and J by 4 bases, leaving 10 bases between them. CDR1 and CDR2 from the germline V gene are GTSNPN and SVGIG (reference sequence).

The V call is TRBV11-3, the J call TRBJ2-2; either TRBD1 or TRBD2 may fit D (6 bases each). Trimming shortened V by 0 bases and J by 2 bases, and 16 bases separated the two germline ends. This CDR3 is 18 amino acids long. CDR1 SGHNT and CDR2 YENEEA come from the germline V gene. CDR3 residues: CASSLEQGGSTNTGELFF. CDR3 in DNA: TGTGCCAGCAGCTTAGAACAGGGAGGTTCCACTAACACCGGGGAGCTGTTTTTT.

The CDR3 spells CATSRQGTKDTQYF. The CDR3 bases are TGTGCCACCAGCAGACAGGGAACGAAAGATACGCAGTATTTT. The chain has TRBV15 and TRBJ2-3, with D possibly TRBD1 on 5 matching bases. Between the trimmed V and J ends, which lost 2 bases and 5 bases, there was a span of 11 bases. The CDR3 is made up of 14 amino acids. The V gene's germline CDR1 is LNHNV and CDR2 YYDKDF (reference sequence).

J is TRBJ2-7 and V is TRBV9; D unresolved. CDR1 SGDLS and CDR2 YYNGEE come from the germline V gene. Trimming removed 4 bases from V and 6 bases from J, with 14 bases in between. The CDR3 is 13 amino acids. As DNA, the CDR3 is TGTGCCAGCAGCCCGGACGGGTTCGCCGAGCAGTACTTC. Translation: CASSPDGFAEQYF.

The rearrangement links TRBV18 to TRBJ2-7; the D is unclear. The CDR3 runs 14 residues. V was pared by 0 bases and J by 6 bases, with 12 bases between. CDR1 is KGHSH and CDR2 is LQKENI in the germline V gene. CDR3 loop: CASSPPPTLGEQYF. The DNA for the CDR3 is TGTGCCAGCTCACCACCGCCGACACTTGGCGAGCAGTACTTC.

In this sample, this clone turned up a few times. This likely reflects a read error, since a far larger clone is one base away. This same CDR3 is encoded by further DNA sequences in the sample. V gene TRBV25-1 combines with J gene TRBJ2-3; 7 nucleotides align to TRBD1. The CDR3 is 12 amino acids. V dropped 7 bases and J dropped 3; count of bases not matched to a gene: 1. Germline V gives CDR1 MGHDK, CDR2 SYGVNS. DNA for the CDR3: TGTGCCAGCAACAGGGGTACAGATACGCAGTATTTT. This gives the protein CASNRGTDTQYF.

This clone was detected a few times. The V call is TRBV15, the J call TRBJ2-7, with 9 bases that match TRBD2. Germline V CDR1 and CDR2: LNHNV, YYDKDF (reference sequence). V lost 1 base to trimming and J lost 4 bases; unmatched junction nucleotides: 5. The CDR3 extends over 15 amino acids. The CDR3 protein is CATSRGGAGGYEQYF. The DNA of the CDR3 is TGTGCCACCAGCAGAGGAGGAGCGGGGGGTTACGAGCAGTACTTC.

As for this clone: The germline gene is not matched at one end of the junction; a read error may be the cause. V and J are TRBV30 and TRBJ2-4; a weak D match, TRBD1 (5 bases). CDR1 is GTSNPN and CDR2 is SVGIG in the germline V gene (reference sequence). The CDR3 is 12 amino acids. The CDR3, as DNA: TGTGCCTGGAGTGTCCGCGGCAGGGTCAAGGACTTC. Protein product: CAWSVRGRVKDF.

CDR3 DNA sequence: TGTGCCAGCAGCTCGGGACTAGTGAGGGGAGAGACCCAGTACTTC. Translating gives CASSSGLVRGETQYF. The V gene is TRBV7-6, the J gene TRBJ2-5; 8 positions match TRBD2. CDR3 size: 15 residues. Germline V gives CDR1 SGHVS, CDR2 FNYEAQ. The V segment lost 4 bases and the J segment 4 bases; nucleotides outside the gene matches: 8.

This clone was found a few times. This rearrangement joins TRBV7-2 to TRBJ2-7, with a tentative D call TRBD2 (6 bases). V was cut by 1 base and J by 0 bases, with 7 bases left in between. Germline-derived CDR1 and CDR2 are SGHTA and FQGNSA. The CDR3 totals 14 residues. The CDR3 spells CASSLDGSSYEQYF. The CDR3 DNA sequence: TGTGCCAGCAGCTTAGACGGGAGCTCCTACGAGCAGTACTTC.

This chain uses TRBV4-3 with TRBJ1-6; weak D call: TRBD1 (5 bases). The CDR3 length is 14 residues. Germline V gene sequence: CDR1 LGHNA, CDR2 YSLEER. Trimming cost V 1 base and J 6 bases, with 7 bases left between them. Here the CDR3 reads CASSQARGNSPLHF. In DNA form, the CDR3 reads TGCGCCAGCAGCCAAGCGAGGGGTAATTCACCCCTCCACTTT.

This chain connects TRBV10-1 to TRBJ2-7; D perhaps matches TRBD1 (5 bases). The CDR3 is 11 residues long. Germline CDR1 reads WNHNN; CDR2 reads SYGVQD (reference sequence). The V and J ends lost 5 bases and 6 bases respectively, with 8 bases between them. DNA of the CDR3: TGCGCCAGCAGTCAGGGTGGCGAGCAGTACTTC. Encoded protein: CASSQGGEQYF.

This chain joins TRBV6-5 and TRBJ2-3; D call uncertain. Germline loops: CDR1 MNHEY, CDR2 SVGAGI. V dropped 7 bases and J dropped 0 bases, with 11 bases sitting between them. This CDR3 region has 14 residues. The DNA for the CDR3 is TGTGCCAGCAAAGAAAGCCGGAGCACAGATACGCAGTATTTT. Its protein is CASKESRSTDTQYF.

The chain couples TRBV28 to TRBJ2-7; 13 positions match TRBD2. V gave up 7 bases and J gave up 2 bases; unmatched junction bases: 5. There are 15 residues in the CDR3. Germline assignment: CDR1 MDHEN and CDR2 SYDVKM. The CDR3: CASTAGTSGTYEQYF. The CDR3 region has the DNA TGTGCCAGCACCGCGGGGACTAGCGGGACCTACGAGCAGTACTTC.

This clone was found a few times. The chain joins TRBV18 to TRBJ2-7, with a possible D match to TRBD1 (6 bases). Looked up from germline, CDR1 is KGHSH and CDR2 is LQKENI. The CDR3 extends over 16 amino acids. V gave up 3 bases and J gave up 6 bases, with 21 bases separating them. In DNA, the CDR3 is TGTGCCAGCTCACCCCGGGCCCCTTCAGGGGAAGGCGAGCAGTACTTC. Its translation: CASSPRAPSGEGEQYF.

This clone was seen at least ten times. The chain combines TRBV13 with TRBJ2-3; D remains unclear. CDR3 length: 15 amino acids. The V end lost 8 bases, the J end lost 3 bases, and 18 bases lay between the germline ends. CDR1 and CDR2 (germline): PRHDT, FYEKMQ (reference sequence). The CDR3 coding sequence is TGTGCCAGCGCGTATCGGCGCGGAGAGACAGATACGCAGTATTTT. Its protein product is CASAYRRGETDTQYF.

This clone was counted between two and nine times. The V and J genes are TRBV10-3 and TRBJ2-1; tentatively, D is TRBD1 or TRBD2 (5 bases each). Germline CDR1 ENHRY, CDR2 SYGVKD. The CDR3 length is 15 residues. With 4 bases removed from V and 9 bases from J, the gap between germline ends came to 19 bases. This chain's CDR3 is CAISGAGTGEGEQFF. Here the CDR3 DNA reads TGTGCCATCAGTGGGGCCGGGACCGGCGAAGGTGAGCAGTTCTTC.

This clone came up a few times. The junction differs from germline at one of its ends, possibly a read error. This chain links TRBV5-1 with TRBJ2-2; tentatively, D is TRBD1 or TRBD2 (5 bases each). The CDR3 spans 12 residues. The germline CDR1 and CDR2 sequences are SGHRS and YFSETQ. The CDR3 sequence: CASSLGSGALFF. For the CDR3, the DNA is TGCGCCAGCAGCTTGGGTTCCGGGGCGCTGTTTTTT.